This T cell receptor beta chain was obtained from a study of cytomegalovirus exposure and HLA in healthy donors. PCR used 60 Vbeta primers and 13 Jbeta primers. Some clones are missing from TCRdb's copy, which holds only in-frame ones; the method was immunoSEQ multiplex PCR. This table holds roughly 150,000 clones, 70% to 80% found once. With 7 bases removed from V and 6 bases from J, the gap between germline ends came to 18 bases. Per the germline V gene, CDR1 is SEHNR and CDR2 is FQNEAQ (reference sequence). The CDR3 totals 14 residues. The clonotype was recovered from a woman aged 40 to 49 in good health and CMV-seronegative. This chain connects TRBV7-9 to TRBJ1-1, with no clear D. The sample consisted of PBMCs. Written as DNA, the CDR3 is TGTGCCAGCACCCTTGAGAAAGGTCGGGCTGAAGCTTTCTTT. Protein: CASTLEKGRAEAFF. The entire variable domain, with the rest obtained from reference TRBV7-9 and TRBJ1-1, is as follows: DTGVSQNPRHKITKRGQNVTFRCDPISEHNRLYWYRQTLGQGPEFLTYFQNEAQLEKSRLLSDRFSAERPKGSFSTLEIQRTEQGDSAMYLCASTLEKGRAEAFFGQGTRLTVV.